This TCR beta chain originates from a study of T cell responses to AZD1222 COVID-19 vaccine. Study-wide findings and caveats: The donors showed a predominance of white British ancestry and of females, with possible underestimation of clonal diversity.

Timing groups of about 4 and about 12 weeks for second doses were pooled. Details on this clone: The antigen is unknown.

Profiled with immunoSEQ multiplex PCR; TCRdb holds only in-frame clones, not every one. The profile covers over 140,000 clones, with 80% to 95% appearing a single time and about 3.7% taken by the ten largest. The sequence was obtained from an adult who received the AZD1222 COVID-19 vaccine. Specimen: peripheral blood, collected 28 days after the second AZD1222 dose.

The CDR3 DNA sequence: TGTGCCAGCAGTACCTGGACTAGCGGATACGAGCAGTACTTC. Protein: CASSTWTSGYEQYF. The rearrangement links TRBV6-5 to TRBJ2-7, with TRBD2 identical over 10 bases. Germline V gives CDR1 MNHEY, CDR2 SVGAGI. The CDR3 is made up of 14 amino acids. V shed 5 bases, J shed 4 bases, and the junction held 5 bases outside the gene matches.